This T cell receptor beta chain was sequenced for a study of T cells in Graves' hyperthyroidism and ophthalmopathy. This clonotype was detected only a few times. Template material for amplifying TCR beta CDR3 regions consisted of RNA transcripts. The HTBI primer set drove a first-round RT-PCR of the TCR CDR3. TCRdb re-called the multiplex PCR reads through MiXCR, storing one row per CDR3 protein. The sample records 500,000 or so distinct CDR3 sequences, approximately 17% being singletons. Germline V gene sequence: CDR1 LGHNA, CDR2 YSLEER. CDR3 length: 17 residues. V lost 0 bases, J lost 3 bases, and 5 bases stayed unmatched.

The J gene is TRBJ2-1, the V gene TRBV4-3; 10 nucleotides line up with TRBD2. The sample was blood. This TCR came from a woman aged 18-30 years with Graves' ophthalmopathy. The CDR3 here is CASSQERVAGGYNEQFF. The CDR3 DNA follows: TGCGCCAGCAGCCAAGAGAGAGTAGCGGGAGGCTACAATGAGCAGTTCTTC.